This TCR beta chain comes out of a study of vaccination effects on CD4 cells after COVID-19. Study-level information: Early after vaccination, and again late, three convalescent patients were sampled. Post-vaccine draws lagged the second dose by a median of 72 days.

Notes on the study in general: The study, lacking early post-infection timepoints, had few convalescent patients. Marked clonal contraction was seen in infection- and vaccine-induced clones late after vaccination.

Concerning this clone: Its antigen remains unidentified.

The CDR3 runs 13 residues. The V end was cut by 3 bases, the J end by 3 bases, with 8 bases between. The culture ran for approximately 9 days before CD4+ T cells were isolated. The individual was infected with SARS-CoV-2 between March and December 2020, as confirmed by PCR. Participants got two doses of BNT162b2 or mRNA-1273 vaccine. The table came from immunoSEQ multiplex PCR; TCRdb's copy has only in-frame clones and leaves some out. The sample lists tens of thousands of clones, about four fifths occurring once. The chain is built from TRBV12-3 or TRBV12-4 and TRBJ1-2; perhaps TRBD1 as D (5 bases). The TCR comes from a human donor who had a prior SARS-CoV-2 infection. Sequences were derived from CD4+ T cells from PBMCs cultured without peptide, sampled after COVID-19 vaccination. The CDR3 protein is CASSFRGHYGYTF. The CDR3 DNA sequence: TGTGCCAGCAGTTTCCGGGGCCACTATGGCTACACCTTC.